The TCR beta chain described here comes from a study of T cell changes during pregnancy in multiple sclerosis. Clones were sequenced by immunoSEQ multiplex PCR, and TCRdb holds only the in-frame ones, with some missing. The data contain roughly 50,000 clones, approximately 90% of them singletons. This CDR3 comprises 13 residues. CDR1 and CDR2 (germline): MDHEN, SYDVKM. J gave up 11 bases and V 2 bases, and 6 bases lay outside the gene matches. This specimen consisted of CD4+ T cells from peripheral blood mononuclear cells, obtained after pregnancy. This rearrangement joins TRBV28 to TRBJ2-1; 7 nucleotides agree with TRBD2. The sequence derives from a female donor with multiple sclerosis, enrolled in a pregnancy study. CDR3 in DNA: TGTGCCAGCAGTTTACGTCTCGGGGGGAAGCAGTTCTTC. Protein: CASSLRLGGKQFF.